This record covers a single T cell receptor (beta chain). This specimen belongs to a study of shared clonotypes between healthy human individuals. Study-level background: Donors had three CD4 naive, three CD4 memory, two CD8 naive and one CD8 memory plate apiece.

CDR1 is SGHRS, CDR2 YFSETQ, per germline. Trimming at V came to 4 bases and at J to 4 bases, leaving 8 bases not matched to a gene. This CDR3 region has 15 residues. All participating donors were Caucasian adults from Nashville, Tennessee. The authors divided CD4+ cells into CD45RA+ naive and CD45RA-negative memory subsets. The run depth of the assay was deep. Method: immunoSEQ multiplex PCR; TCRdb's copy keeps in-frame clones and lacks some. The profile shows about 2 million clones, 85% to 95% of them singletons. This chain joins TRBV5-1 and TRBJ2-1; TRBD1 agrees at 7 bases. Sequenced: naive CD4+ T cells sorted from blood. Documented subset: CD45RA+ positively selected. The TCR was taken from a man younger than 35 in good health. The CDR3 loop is CASSISGTAYNEQFF. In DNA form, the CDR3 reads TGCGCCAGCAGCATATCCGGGACAGCTTACAATGAGCAGTTCTTC.